These T cell receptor beta chains were read from a single sample in a study of blood T cell repertoires in COVID-19. Here immunoSEQ multiplex PCR was the method, and the copy in TCRdb shows in-frame clones only, minus some. The sample consists of 180,000 or so clones, about 80% of them appearing once. Material for sequencing was PBMCs or T cells enriched from blood (not recorded which). All receptors derive from a man aged 55 to 70 who had been exposed to COVID-19. Each CDR3 is given with its conserved first and last residue. A D gene is named only where the DNA matches it firmly. Clone size appears in some rows only: once, few, many, or a class for an expanded clone.

.,TRBV7-3,TRBJ2-1,.,TGTGCCAGCAGCTCCAACCCTGACAGTGAGCAGTTCTTC,CASSSNPDSEQFF
.,TRBV7-9,TRBJ1-4,TRBD1,TGTGCCAGCAGCTTAGCGCTCGGGACAGATAATGAAAAACTGTTTTTT,CASSLALGTDNEKLFF
.,TRBV2,TRBJ1-2,.,TGTGCCAGCAGTGTCGCCGCGAACTATGGCTACACCTTC,CASSVAANYGYTF
once,TRBV5-1,TRBJ2-3,TRBD2,TGCGCCAGCAGCTCGCCTAGCGGGATAAGCACAGATACGCAGTATTTT,CASSSPSGISTDTQYF
.,TRBV24-1,TRBJ2-2,.,TGTGCCACCAGTGATTATAGGGGACAAGGGGAGCTGTTTTTT,CATSDYRGQGELFF
.,TRBV19,TRBJ1-1,TRBD1,TGTGCCAGTAGGCACAGGGGGGAGGGCACTGAAGCTTTCTTT,CASRHRGEGTEAFF
.,TRBV7-9,TRBJ2-1,.,TGTGCCAGCAGCTCACAGGGTTCCGATGAGCAGTTCTTC,CASSSQGSDEQFF
once,TRBV14,TRBJ1-6,.,TGTGCCAGCAGCCAAGCTCAGGGAAACAATTCACCCCTCCACTTT,CASSQAQGNNSPLHF
.,TRBV29-1,TRBJ2-1,TRBD2,TGCAGCGTTGAAAAGGGAGGGAATGAGCAGTTCTTC,CSVEKGGNEQFF
once,TRBV19,TRBJ1-1,.,TGTGCCAGTAGTCCCGGGGGAGGCCCCGAAGCTTTCTTT,CASSPGGGPEAFF
once,TRBV7-8,TRBJ1-6,TRBD1,TGTGCCAGCGGCGAAACGGGACAGACTAATTCACCCCTCCACTTT,CASGETGQTNSPLHF
.,TRBV11-3,TRBJ1-5,TRBD1,TGTGCCAGCAGCTTAGGACAGGGTCATCAGCCCCAGCATTTT,CASSLGQGHQPQHF
.,TRBV6-2/TRBV6-3,TRBJ2-5,TRBD1,TGTGCCAGCAGTTACGGGACAGCTTTAGAGACCCAGTACTTC,CASSYGTALETQYF
.,TRBV4-3,TRBJ1-2,.,TGCGCCAGCAGCCAAGTGGGGGGTGATGACTATGGCTACACCTTC,CASSQVGGDDYGYTF
.,TRBV7-8,TRBJ2-3,.,TGTGCCAGCAGCCCCAGGACTGGAAGCACAGATACGCAGTATTTT,CASSPRTGSTDTQYF
.,TRBV19,TRBJ1-1,.,TGTGCCAGTAGTATGGGCTGGAACACTGAAGCTTTCTTT,CASSMGWNTEAFF
few,TRBV4-1,TRBJ1-6,.,TGCGCCAGCAGCCGAACGGACAGCTCCTATAATTCACCCCTCCACTTT,CASSRTDSSYNSPLHF
.,TRBV7-3,TRBJ2-3,.,TGTGCCAGCAGTAAAGGAGGTTTAGATACGCAGTATTTT,CASSKGGLDTQYF
.,TRBV24-1,TRBJ2-2,TRBD1,TGTGCCACCAGTGATTTGGGACAGGGGAGTGTCACCGGGGAGCTGTTTTTT,CATSDLGQGSVTGELFF
.,TRBV19,TRBJ1-2,TRBD1,TGTGCCAGTAGCGCACAGGGGGAGGGATATGGCTACACCTTC,CASSAQGEGYGYTF
.,TRBV19,TRBJ2-1,.,TGTGCCAGTAGTATAGGTAACACATACAATGAGCAGTTCTTC,CASSIGNTYNEQFF
.,TRBV18,TRBJ1-1,.,TGTGCCAGCTCAACGGGACAGAACACTGAAGCTTTCTTT,CASSTGQNTEAFF
.,TRBV29-1,TRBJ1-4,.,TGCAGCGTTGAGGATTTAGGGGGAAATGAAAAACTGTTTTTT,CSVEDLGGNEKLFF
.,TRBV9,TRBJ1-2,TRBD1,TGTGCCAGCAGCACATTTACACAGGGGTCTAACTATGGCTACACCTTC,CASSTFTQGSNYGYTF
.,TRBV6-2/TRBV6-3,TRBJ2-2,TRBD1,TGTGCCAGCAGTTACGGACAGGGGGCGCGAGGAACAACCGGGGAGCTGTTTTTT,CASSYGQGARGTTGELFF
once,TRBV29-1,TRBJ1-1,.,TGCAGCGTCTACGGACAGATGAACACTGAAGCTTTCTTT,CSVYGQMNTEAFF
.,TRBV4-3,TRBJ2-3,TRBD2,TGCGCCAGCAGCCAAGATCGCGGGGGGGCCATAGATACGCAGTATTTT,CASSQDRGGAIDTQYF
.,TRBV6-2/TRBV6-3,TRBJ1-2,TRBD1,TGTGCCAGCAGCCCACGGGGACAGGGGTTGTACTATGGCTACACCTTC,CASSPRGQGLYYGYTF
.,TRBV24-1,TRBJ1-2,.,TGTGCCACCAGTGATTTAGACAGTTGGATCGGTGGCTACACCTTC,CATSDLDSWIGGYTF
.,TRBV13,TRBJ1-4,.,TGTGCCAGCAGCTTAGGCCCGAGGGTGTCCGGCGAAAAACTGTTTTTT,CASSLGPRVSGEKLFF
.,TRBV5-4,TRBJ1-4,TRBD1,TGTGCCAGCAGCTCACAGGGGGTTCATGAAAAACTGTTTTTT,CASSSQGVHEKLFF
.,TRBV3-1/TRBV3-2,TRBJ2-2,.,TGTGCCAGCAGCCAAGAACTGGCAAGACAAGTCGGGGAGCTGTTTTTT,CASSQELARQVGELFF
.,TRBV30,TRBJ2-2,.,TGTGCCCACTGGTGGGCAGCGGAGGTGGACACCGGGGAGCTGTTTTTT,CAHWWAAEVDTGELFF
.,TRBV30,TRBJ1-6,.,TGTGCCTGGAGTCAAGACTGGGATTCACCCCTCCACTTT,CAWSQDWDSPLHF
.,TRBV29-1,TRBJ2-3,.,TGCAGCGTTGTTCCTAGGACTATTAGCACAGATACGCAGTATTTT,CSVVPRTISTDTQYF
few,TRBV9,TRBJ2-3,.,TGTGCCAGCAGCGTAGAAGCGGCCACAGATACGCAGTATTTT,CASSVEAATDTQYF
.,TRBV6-4,TRBJ1-6,TRBD1,TGTGCCAGCAGTACAGGGGATTCACCCCTCCACTTT,CASSTGDSPLHF
.,TRBV3-1/TRBV3-2,TRBJ2-7,.,TGTGCCAGCAGCCAAGACGGGGGTCGGGAGCAGTACTTC,CASSQDGGREQYF
once,TRBV13,TRBJ1-1,.,TGTGCCAGCAGCTTTAGGGCGCAGAGGGCTGAAGCTTTCTTT,CASSFRAQRAEAFF
.,TRBV6-1,TRBJ2-1,.,TGTGCCAGCAGTGAAAGTTTGTCGGTGAATGAGCAGTTCTTC,CASSESLSVNEQFF
once,TRBV5-1,TRBJ1-6,TRBD1,TGCGCCAGCAGCTTGGTAGGACAGGGGGCTAATAGTTCACCCCTCCACTTT,CASSLVGQGANSSPLHF
few,TRBV5-1,TRBJ1-4,TRBD1,TGCGCCAGCAGCGAGACAGGGGCACGGGAAAAACTGTTTTTT,CASSETGAREKLFF
few,TRBV19,TRBJ1-5,TRBD1,TGTGCCAGTAGTTCGAACAGGGGCGTTAGCAATCAGCCCCAGCATTTT,CASSSNRGVSNQPQHF
few,TRBV7-9,TRBJ1-2,.,TGTGCCAGCAGCTTGGTTAGCAACTCTGGGCGGGATGGCTACACCTTC,CASSLVSNSGRDGYTF
.,TRBV7-9,TRBJ1-6,.,TGTGCCAGCAGCTTTGACAGCTCCTATAATTCACCCCTCCACTTT,CASSFDSSYNSPLHF